The clone carrying this T cell receptor (beta chain) was observed many times. Its specificity is unknown. The data were obtained in a study of T cells in Graves' hyperthyroidism and ophthalmopathy. Study-level findings and limits: Clonotypes that were expanded in thyroid above 0.001 mostly appeared in blood too.

The source material, RNA transcripts, was used to amplify TCR beta CDR3 regions. An initial round of RT-PCR targeting the TCR CDR3 relied on the HTBI primer set. TCRdb ran MiXCR on the multiplex PCR reads and lists one entry per CDR3 protein. This table has around 190,000 distinct CDR3 sequences, about a sixth appearing once. The germline CDR1 and CDR2 sequences are MDHEN and SYDVKM. The CDR3 has 14 residues. Trimming took 5 bases from V and 4 from J, leaving 14 bases between them. The chain couples TRBV28 to TRBJ1-1; unclear D gene. The receptor comes from a woman between 50 and 59 years old with Graves' hyperthyroidism. The sample consisted of blood. The CDR3 DNA sequence: TGTGCCAGCAGTCCCCCGGCGGGAGGCACTGAAGCTTTCTTT. This codes for CASSPPAGGTEAFF.